Listed below are T cell receptor beta chains from one sample, sequenced in a study of cytomegalovirus exposure and HLA in healthy donors. The table came from immunoSEQ multiplex PCR; TCRdb's copy has only in-frame clones and leaves some out. The table includes around 180,000 clones, about 80% detected once. Material for sequencing was PBMCs. The receptors derive from a man aged 25 to 40 in good health and CMV-seropositive. CDR3s include the opening cysteine and the closing phenylalanine or tryptophan. The order of the fields is D gene, clone size, V gene, J gene, CDR3 DNA, CDR3 protein. The D gene is left open where the match is weak. Rows may omit the clone size; those that give it use once, few, many or a size class.

-	once	TRBV11-3	TRBJ2-2	TGTGCCAGCAGCTTAGGTGTTCTCCCCGGGGAGCTGTTTTTT	CASSLGVLPGELFF
-	-	TRBV2	TRBJ2-5	TGTGCCAGCAGCGAGGTCCCCCCTAAAGAGACCCAGTACTTC	CASSEVPPKETQYF
-	-	TRBV11-2	TRBJ1-4	TGTGCCAGCAGCTTAGGGGGCCCTCGGGAAAAACTGTTTTTT	CASSLGGPREKLFF
-	-	TRBV13	TRBJ2-5	TGTGCCAGCAGCTTAGGACTAGAGACCCAGTACTTC	CASSLGLETQYF
-	-	TRBV11-2	TRBJ2-7	TGTGCCAGCAGCCCCGACGGGGCCTACGAGCAGTACTTC	CASSPDGAYEQYF
TRBD2	-	TRBV6-5	TRBJ2-1	TGTGCCAGCAGTTCCGGACTAGCGGGTATACGGTTTGAGCAGTTCTTC	CASSSGLAGIRFEQFF
-	-	TRBV30	TRBJ1-2	TGTGCCTGGAGTCCTACGGTCCGTTCGGGAACCTATGGCTACACCTTC	CAWSPTVRSGTYGYTF
TRBD2	few	TRBV7-2	TRBJ2-7	TGTGCCAGCAGCGAGGCTAGCGGGGTGCCCTACGAGCAGTACTTC	CASSEASGVPYEQYF
-	few	TRBV27	TRBJ2-5	TGTGCCAGCAGTCTTAGCGGATCCCAAGAGACCCAGTACTTC	CASSLSGSQETQYF
-	-	TRBV28	TRBJ2-3	TGTGCCAGCAGTCCCCCTATCCCTAGCACAGATACGCAGTATTTT	CASSPPIPSTDTQYF
-	-	TRBV15	TRBJ2-2	TGTGCCACCAGCAGAGATCGCGTCCCCGGGGAGCTGTTTTTT	CATSRDRVPGELFF
-	-	TRBV30	TRBJ2-2	TGTGCCTGGAGAGGGTTGGGGGCCCACCTGAACACCGGGGAGCTGTTTTTT	CAWRGLGAHLNTGELFF
-	-	TRBV5-1	TRBJ1-2	TGCGCCAGCAGCTTGGCCTCCGCCAACGCGAACTATGGCTACACCTTC	CASSLASANANYGYTF
-	few	TRBV6-5	TRBJ1-2	TGTGCCAGCAGGCGGACAGCTAACTATGGCTACACCTTC	CASRRTANYGYTF
-	-	TRBV11-3	TRBJ2-7	TGTGCCAGCAGCTCCACACCCTTGGAGCAGTACTTC	CASSSTPLEQYF
TRBD1	few	TRBV13	TRBJ2-1	TGTGCCAGCAGCTTAGGGCGACAGGGCCCACAATTGGGGCAGTTCTTC	CASSLGRQGPQLGQFF
-	-	TRBV20-1	TRBJ2-1	TGCAGTGCTCCTAACAATGAGCAGTTCTTC	CSAPNNEQFF
-	-	TRBV27	TRBJ1-6	TGTGCCAGCAGTTTATATCGCCGGAGCTCCTATAATTCACCCCTCCACTTT	CASSLYRRSSYNSPLHF
TRBD2	-	TRBV9	TRBJ2-3	TGTGCCAGCAGCGCAACAACCGGGACTAGCTTTCGTACGCAGTATTTT	CASSATTGTSFRTQYF
-	-	TRBV30	TRBJ2-1	TGTGCCTGGAGTGTGGGCGGGTCCTACAATGAGCAGTTCTTC	CAWSVGGSYNEQFF
-	-	TRBV27	TRBJ2-7	TGTGCCAGCAGTTTATTTGCGGGGCGCGGAGCCTACGAGCAGTACTTC	CASSLFAGRGAYEQYF
-	-	TRBV27	TRBJ2-5	TGTGCCAGCAGTTTTGGACAGCAGACCCAAGAGACCCAGTACTTC	CASSFGQQTQETQYF
-	few	TRBV7-9	TRBJ1-3	TGTGCCAGCAGCCCAAATCCGGACAGCAGTGGAAACACCATATATTTT	CASSPNPDSSGNTIYF
-	-	TRBV9	TRBJ2-1	TGTGCCAGCAGCGTAGCTGCGAGAGATGAGCAGTTCTTC	CASSVAARDEQFF
TRBD1	-	TRBV19	TRBJ2-7	TGTGCCAGTAGTATATATAGGGACAGTGCCTACGAGCAGTACTTC	CASSIYRDSAYEQYF
-	-	TRBV5-1	TRBJ1-2	TGCGCCAGCAGCTTGGGGGGCATTTCGAGGGGCTACACCTTC	CASSLGGISRGYTF
-	once	TRBV4-1	TRBJ2-2	TGCGCCAGCAGCCAGAACAGGGTCCCCGGGGAGCTGTTTTTT	CASSQNRVPGELFF
TRBD1	-	TRBV7-2	TRBJ1-3	TGTGCCAGCAGCTTAAGTGGACAGGGGGCATATGGAAACACCATATATTTT	CASSLSGQGAYGNTIYF
TRBD2	-	TRBV7-3	TRBJ2-3	TGTGCCAGCAGCTCAACTAGCGGGAGTGGAGATACGCAGTATTTT	CASSSTSGSGDTQYF